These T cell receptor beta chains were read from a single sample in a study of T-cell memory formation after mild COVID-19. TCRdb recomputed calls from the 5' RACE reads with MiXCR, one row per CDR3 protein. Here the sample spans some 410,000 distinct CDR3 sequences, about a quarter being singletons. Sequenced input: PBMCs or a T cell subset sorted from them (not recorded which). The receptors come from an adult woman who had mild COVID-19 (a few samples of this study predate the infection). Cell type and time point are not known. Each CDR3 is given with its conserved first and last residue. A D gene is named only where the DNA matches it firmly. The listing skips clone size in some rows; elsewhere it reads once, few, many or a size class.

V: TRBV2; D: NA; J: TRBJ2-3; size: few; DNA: TGTGCCAGCAGTGAGCAGGCGGCAGATACGCAGTATTTT; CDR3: CASSEQAADTQYF
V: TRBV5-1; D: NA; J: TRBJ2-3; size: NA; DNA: TGCGCCAGCAGCCCCCTCCCCGGGGGACGCACAGATACGCAGTATTTT; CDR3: CASSPLPGGRTDTQYF
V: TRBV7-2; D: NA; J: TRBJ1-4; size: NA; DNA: TGTGCCAGCAGCTTAGTTAACAGTAATAATGAAAAACTGTTTTTT; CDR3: CASSLVNSNNEKLFF
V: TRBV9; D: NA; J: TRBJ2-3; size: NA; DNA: TGTGCCAGCAGCGCCCGACCATCCACAGATACGCAGTATTTT; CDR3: CASSARPSTDTQYF
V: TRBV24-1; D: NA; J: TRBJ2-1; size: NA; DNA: TGTGCCACCGCAGTGGGTAGGAATGAGCAGTTCTTC; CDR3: CATAVGRNEQFF
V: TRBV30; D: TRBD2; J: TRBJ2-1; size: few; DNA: TGTGCCTGGAGTGAGCTAGCGGGATCCTACAATGAGCAGTTCTTC; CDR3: CAWSELAGSYNEQFF
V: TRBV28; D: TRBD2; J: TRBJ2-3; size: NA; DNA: TGTGCCAGCGATGCGGGAGGTAGACTTTTCTTCACAGATACGCAGTATTTT; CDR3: CASDAGGRLFFTDTQYF
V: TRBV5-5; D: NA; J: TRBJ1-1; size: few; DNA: TGTGCCAGCAGCTTCGCGGGACTCCGGCAGGGGAACACTGAAGCTTTCTTT; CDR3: CASSFAGLRQGNTEAFF
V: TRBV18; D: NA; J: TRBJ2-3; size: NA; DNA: TGTGCCAGCTCACCACCTGCGGGTGCGACAGATACGCAGTATTTT; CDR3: CASSPPAGATDTQYF
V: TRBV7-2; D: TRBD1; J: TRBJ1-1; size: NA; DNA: TGTGCCAGCAGCTTAGCGCGGGGGACAGTTAACACTGAAGCTTTCTTT; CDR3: CASSLARGTVNTEAFF
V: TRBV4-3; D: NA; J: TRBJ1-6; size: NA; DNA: TGCGCCAGCAGCCAAGATACAGGGCGCTCTAATTCACCCCTCCACTTT; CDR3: CASSQDTGRSNSPLHF
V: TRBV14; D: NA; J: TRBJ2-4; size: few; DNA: TGTGCCAGCAGCCAAGCGGGTTCAATCTTTCGCCATAAAAACATTCAGTACTTC; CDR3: CASSQAGSIFRHKNIQYF
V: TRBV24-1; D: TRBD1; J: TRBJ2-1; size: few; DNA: TGTGCCACCAGTGACGTAACAGGGGCCGATGAGCAGTTCTTC; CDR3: CATSDVTGADEQFF
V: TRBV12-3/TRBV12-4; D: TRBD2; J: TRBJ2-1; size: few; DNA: TGTGCCAGCAGCCCAGCCCTCGGGACTAGCGGGAGTCTCTATGAGCAGTTCTTC; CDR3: CASSPALGTSGSLYEQFF
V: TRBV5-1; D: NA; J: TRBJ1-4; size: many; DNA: TGCGCCAGCAGCTTGGGGGCAACTAATGAAAAACTGTTTTTT; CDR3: CASSLGATNEKLFF
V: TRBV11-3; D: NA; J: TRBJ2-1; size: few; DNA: TGTGCCAGCAGCTTAGGGCCCCAGGGGGGGAATGAGCAGTTCTTC; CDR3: CASSLGPQGGNEQFF
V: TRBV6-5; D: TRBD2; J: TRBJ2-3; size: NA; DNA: TGTGCCAGCAGTCAGAGCGGGGGGGGCGATACGCAGTATTTT; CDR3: CASSQSGGGDTQYF
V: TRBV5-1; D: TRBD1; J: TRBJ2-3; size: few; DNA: TGCGCCAGCAGAGACAGGGCCACGGGAGATACGCAGTATTTT; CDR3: CASRDRATGDTQYF
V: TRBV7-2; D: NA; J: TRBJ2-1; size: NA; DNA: TGTGCCAGCAGCTTACAGTACGGAGACAATGAGCAGTTCTTC; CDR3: CASSLQYGDNEQFF
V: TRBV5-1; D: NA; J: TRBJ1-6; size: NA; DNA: TGCGCCAGCAGCTCCCGGGACGGCTATAATTCACCCCTCCACTTT; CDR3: CASSSRDGYNSPLHF
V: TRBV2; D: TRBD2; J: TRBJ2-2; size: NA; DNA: TGTGCCAGCAGCGTGACTAGCGGGGTTACCGGGGAGCTGTTTTTT; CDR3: CASSVTSGVTGELFF
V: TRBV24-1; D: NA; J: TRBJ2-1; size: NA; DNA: TGTGCCACCAGTGATTTCGTAGCTGGATCCTACAATGAGCAGTTCTTC; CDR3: CATSDFVAGSYNEQFF
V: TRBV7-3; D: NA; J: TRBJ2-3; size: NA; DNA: TGTGCCAGCAGCTTAACGGAACTAGTAACAGATACGCAGTATTTT; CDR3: CASSLTELVTDTQYF
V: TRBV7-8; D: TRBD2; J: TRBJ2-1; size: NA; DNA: TGTGCCAGCAGCTTACTAGCGGGAGTGGAAAATGAGCAGTTCTTC; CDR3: CASSLLAGVENEQFF
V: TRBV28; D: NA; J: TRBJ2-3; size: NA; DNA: TGTGCCAGCTCCACAGGGCTGACAGATACGCAGTATTTT; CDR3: CASSTGLTDTQYF
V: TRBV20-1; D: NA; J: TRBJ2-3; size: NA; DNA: TGCAGTGCTAGGGGTCCGACTTACAGGGGCACAGATACGCAGTATTTT; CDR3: CSARGPTYRGTDTQYF
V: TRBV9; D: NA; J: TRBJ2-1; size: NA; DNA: TGTGCCAGCAGCCCCCTTCCGACTAGCAATGAGCAGTTCTTC; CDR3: CASSPLPTSNEQFF
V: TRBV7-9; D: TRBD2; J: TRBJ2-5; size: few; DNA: TGTGCCAGCCGGGATAGCGGGAATCAAGAGACCCAGTACTTC; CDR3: CASRDSGNQETQYF
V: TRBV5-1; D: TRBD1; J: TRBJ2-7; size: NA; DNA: TGCGCCAGCAGCTACGGACAGGCTGCCTACGAGCAGTACTTC; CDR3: CASSYGQAAYEQYF
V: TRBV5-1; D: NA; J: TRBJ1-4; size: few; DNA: TGCGCCAGCAGCGAGGGTAAAGGGAGGGAAAAACTGTTTTTT; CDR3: CASSEGKGREKLFF
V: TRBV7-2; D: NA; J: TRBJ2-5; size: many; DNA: TGTGCCAGCAGTTATGATCGAGAGACCCAGTACTTC; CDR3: CASSYDRETQYF
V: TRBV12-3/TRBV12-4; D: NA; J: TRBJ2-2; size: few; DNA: TGTGCCAGCAGTTTTAACAGGCCGTTCCAGCCTTACAAGAACACCGGGGAGCTGTTTTTT; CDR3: CASSFNRPFQPYKNTGELFF
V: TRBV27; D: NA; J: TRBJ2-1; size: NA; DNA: TGTGCCAGCCATAAGGACGGCTACCCGAACCACAATGAGCAGTTCTTC; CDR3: CASHKDGYPNHNEQFF
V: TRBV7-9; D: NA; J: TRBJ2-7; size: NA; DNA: TGTGCCAGCAGCTCCCCCCCCGGGGCAGTCAGAACCTACGAGCAGTACTTC; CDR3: CASSSPPGAVRTYEQYF
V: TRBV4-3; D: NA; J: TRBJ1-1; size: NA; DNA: TGCGCCAGCAGCCAAGATATGTTGGAGATGAACACTGAAGCTTTCTTT; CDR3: CASSQDMLEMNTEAFF